Listed below are T cell receptor beta chains from one sample, sequenced in a study of blood T cells in healthy people across ages. TCRdb re-analysed the 5' RACE reads in MiXCR, keeping a single row per CDR3 protein. The sample has 270,000 or so distinct CDR3 sequences, around 30% seen once. The specimen sequenced was blood. The source is a woman in her 70s in good health. Each CDR3 is given with its conserved first and last residue. D genes are given only for firm matches. Clone size appears in some rows only: once, few, many, or a class for an expanded clone.

j_call: TRBJ1-1
clone_size: few
v_call: TRBV27
d_call: -
cdr3_aa: CASSQRGGTEAFF
cdr3_nt: TGTGCCAGCAGTCAACGCGGGGGCACTGAAGCTTTCTTT

j_call: TRBJ2-5
clone_size: few
v_call: TRBV18
d_call: -
cdr3_aa: CASSFKGDGETQYF
cdr3_nt: TGTGCCAGCTCATTTAAGGGGGACGGAGAGACCCAGTACTTC

j_call: TRBJ2-6
clone_size: -
v_call: TRBV7-2
d_call: -
cdr3_aa: CASSERLASGANVLTF
cdr3_nt: TGTGCCAGCAGCGAGAGGCTGGCGTCTGGGGCCAACGTCCTGACTTTC

j_call: TRBJ2-3
clone_size: -
v_call: TRBV4-3
d_call: -
cdr3_aa: CASSTRLGDTQYF
cdr3_nt: TGCGCCAGCAGCACTCGGCTAGGAGATACGCAGTATTTT

j_call: TRBJ2-5
clone_size: few
v_call: TRBV6-1
d_call: TRBD2
cdr3_aa: CASIGGSSGAYEQYF
cdr3_nt: TGTGCCAGTATTGGAGGGTCTAGCGGTGCCTACGAGCAGTACTTT

j_call: TRBJ2-1
clone_size: -
v_call: TRBV7-2
d_call: -
cdr3_aa: CASSGRLPSYNEQFF
cdr3_nt: TGTGCCAGCAGCGGACGACTCCCCTCCTACAATGAGCAGTTCTTC

j_call: TRBJ2-5
clone_size: -
v_call: TRBV11-2
d_call: -
cdr3_aa: CASRGHGKETQYF
cdr3_nt: TGTGCCAGCAGGGGACATGGGAAAGAGACCCAGTACTTC

j_call: TRBJ1-1
clone_size: -
v_call: TRBV7-9
d_call: -
cdr3_aa: CASSPLGEGLFDTEAFF
cdr3_nt: TGTGCCAGCAGCCCTCTCGGGGAGGGGCTTTTTGACACTGAAGCTTTCTTT

j_call: TRBJ2-7
clone_size: -
v_call: TRBV3-1
d_call: -
cdr3_aa: CASSPVRGGYEQYF
cdr3_nt: TGTGCCAGCAGCCCCGTTCGGGGAGGCTACGAGCAGTACTTC

j_call: TRBJ1-6
clone_size: -
v_call: TRBV5-1
d_call: -
cdr3_aa: CASSLEGDSPLHF
cdr3_nt: TGCGCCAGCAGCTTGGAAGGCGATTCACCCCTCCACTTT

j_call: TRBJ1-2
clone_size: few
v_call: TRBV7-9
d_call: -
cdr3_aa: CASSLEGFYYGYTF
cdr3_nt: TGTGCCAGCAGCTTAGAGGGGTTCTATTATGGCTACACCTTC

j_call: TRBJ2-3
clone_size: -
v_call: TRBV7-2
d_call: -
cdr3_aa: CASSLTSGADTQYF
cdr3_nt: TGTGCCAGCAGCTTAACCTCGGGGGCAGATACGCAGTATTTT

j_call: TRBJ2-7
clone_size: few
v_call: TRBV2
d_call: -
cdr3_aa: CASSTGFYEQYF
cdr3_nt: TGTGCCAGCAGCACAGGGTTTTACGAGCAGTACTTC

j_call: TRBJ2-6
clone_size: -
v_call: TRBV5-1
d_call: TRBD2
cdr3_aa: CASSLGVASGFSGANVLTF
cdr3_nt: TGCGCCAGCAGCTTGGGTGTGGCTAGCGGGTTCTCTGGGGCCAACGTCCTGACTTTC

j_call: TRBJ2-7
clone_size: -
v_call: TRBV15
d_call: TRBD2
cdr3_aa: CATSIVAGDYEQYF
cdr3_nt: TGTGCCACCAGCATTGTAGCGGGAGACTACGAGCAGTACTTC

j_call: TRBJ2-1
clone_size: many
v_call: TRBV29-1
d_call: -
cdr3_aa: CSVDRGSEQFF
cdr3_nt: TGCAGCGTTGATAGGGGCTCTGAGCAGTTCTTC

j_call: TRBJ2-7
clone_size: -
v_call: TRBV18
d_call: -
cdr3_aa: CASSPEATRVLGQYF
cdr3_nt: TGTGCCAGCTCACCAGAAGCGACTCGGGTTCTAGGACAGTACTTC

j_call: TRBJ2-4
clone_size: many
v_call: TRBV7-2
d_call: -
cdr3_aa: CASSLAPRRQYF
cdr3_nt: TGTGCCAGCAGCTTAGCTCCCAGACGTCAGTACTTC

j_call: TRBJ2-3
clone_size: -
v_call: TRBV29-1
d_call: -
cdr3_aa: CSVETGADTQYF
cdr3_nt: TGCAGCGTTGAAACTGGTGCAGATACGCAGTATTTT

j_call: TRBJ1-1
clone_size: few
v_call: TRBV28
d_call: -
cdr3_aa: CASTGRGTEAFF
cdr3_nt: TGTGCCAGCACGGGCAGGGGTACTGAAGCTTTCTTT

j_call: TRBJ1-1
clone_size: -
v_call: TRBV5-1
d_call: -
cdr3_aa: CASSPDPDILEAFF
cdr3_nt: TGCGCCAGCAGCCCGGACCCGGACATTTTGGAAGCTTTCTTT

j_call: TRBJ1-1
clone_size: -
v_call: TRBV10-1
d_call: -
cdr3_aa: CASSPWGMNTEAFF
cdr3_nt: TGCGCCAGCAGTCCCTGGGGGATGAACACTGAAGCTTTCTTT

j_call: TRBJ2-1
clone_size: few
v_call: TRBV6-5
d_call: -
cdr3_aa: CASSYSVSSYNEQFF
cdr3_nt: TGTGCCAGCAGTTACTCTGTCAGCTCCTACAATGAGCAGTTCTTC

j_call: TRBJ2-5
clone_size: few
v_call: TRBV20-1
d_call: -
cdr3_aa: CSASVLADPRETQYF
cdr3_nt: TGCAGTGCTAGTGTTCTAGCCGACCCGAGGGAGACCCAGTACTTC

j_call: TRBJ2-3
clone_size: -
v_call: TRBV9
d_call: -
cdr3_aa: CASSVEQRITDTQYF
cdr3_nt: TGTGCCAGCAGCGTAGAGCAGCGGATCACAGATACGCAGTATTTT

j_call: TRBJ1-1
clone_size: -
v_call: TRBV18
d_call: TRBD1
cdr3_aa: CASSQGTGREAFF
cdr3_nt: TGTGCCAGCTCGCAAGGGACAGGCCGTGAAGCTTTCTTT

j_call: TRBJ2-5
clone_size: few
v_call: TRBV28
d_call: TRBD1
cdr3_aa: CASSFEETGAKTQYF
cdr3_nt: TGTGCCAGCAGTTTTGAAGAGACAGGGGCGAAGACCCAGTACTTC

j_call: TRBJ2-7
clone_size: once
v_call: TRBV7-2
d_call: TRBD2
cdr3_aa: CASSVAGTNTYELYF
cdr3_nt: TGTGCCAGCAGCGTAGCCGGGACTAACACCTACGAGCTGTACTTC

j_call: TRBJ2-1
clone_size: few
v_call: TRBV7-8
d_call: -
cdr3_aa: CASSLESRTNSYNEQFF
cdr3_nt: TGTGCCAGCAGCTTAGAATCGCGGACCAACTCCTACAATGAGCAGTTCTTC

j_call: TRBJ2-6
clone_size: few
v_call: TRBV28
d_call: -
cdr3_aa: CASSYRRSGANVLTF
cdr3_nt: TGTGCCAGCAGTTATAGAAGGTCTGGGGCCAACGTCCTGACTTTC

j_call: TRBJ1-5
clone_size: few
v_call: TRBV4-3
d_call: -
cdr3_aa: CASSQGGGRHQPQHF
cdr3_nt: TGCGCCAGCAGCCAAGGGGGGGGGCGGCATCAGCCCCAGCATTTT

j_call: TRBJ2-5
clone_size: few
v_call: TRBV6-2/TRBV6-3
d_call: TRBD2
cdr3_aa: CASGEAGGPRSF
cdr3_nt: TGTGCCAGCGGTGAAGCGGGAGGGCCTAGGTCCTTC

j_call: TRBJ2-4
clone_size: -
v_call: TRBV29-1
d_call: -
cdr3_aa: CSVLDSVQYF
cdr3_nt: TGCAGCGTCCTGGACTCGGTTCAGTACTTC

j_call: TRBJ1-2
clone_size: few
v_call: TRBV12-3/TRBV12-4
d_call: -
cdr3_aa: CASNGGDYGYTF
cdr3_nt: TGTGCCAGCAATGGGGGGGACTATGGCTACACCTTC

j_call: TRBJ1-5
clone_size: -
v_call: TRBV5-5
d_call: -
cdr3_aa: CASSLMPEQPQHF
cdr3_nt: TGTGCCAGCAGCCTCATGCCGGAGCAGCCCCAGCATTTT

j_call: TRBJ2-5
clone_size: -
v_call: TRBV24-1
d_call: -
cdr3_aa: CATSGKQGYQETQYF
cdr3_nt: TGTGCCACCAGTGGGAAACAGGGCTACCAGGAGACCCAGTACTTC

j_call: TRBJ2-7
clone_size: few
v_call: TRBV28
d_call: -
cdr3_aa: CASSLGKKFYEQYF
cdr3_nt: TGTGCCAGCAGTTTAGGGAAAAAATTCTACGAGCAGTACTTC

j_call: TRBJ2-3
clone_size: medium-sized
v_call: TRBV3-1
d_call: TRBD2
cdr3_aa: CASSRRLAGEDTQYF
cdr3_nt: TGTGCCAGCAGCCGCCGACTAGCGGGAGAAGATACGCAGTATTTT

j_call: TRBJ1-5
clone_size: -
v_call: TRBV2
d_call: TRBD1
cdr3_aa: CASSGTGRNQPQHF
cdr3_nt: TGTGCCAGCAGTGGGACAGGGAGGAATCAGCCCCAGCATTTT

j_call: TRBJ1-3
clone_size: many
v_call: TRBV5-1
d_call: -
cdr3_aa: CASSSAVGPGNTIYF
cdr3_nt: TGCGCCAGCAGCTCGGCAGTGGGCCCTGGAAACACCATATATTTT

j_call: TRBJ2-1
clone_size: many
v_call: TRBV12-3/TRBV12-4
d_call: TRBD2
cdr3_aa: CASSWLTSGTSEQFF
cdr3_nt: TGTGCCAGCAGTTGGTTGACTAGCGGGACAAGTGAGCAGTTCTTC

j_call: TRBJ2-7
clone_size: -
v_call: TRBV29-1
d_call: -
cdr3_aa: CSVGGHLSSYEQYF
cdr3_nt: TGCAGCGTTGGGGGACACCTAAGCTCCTACGAGCAGTACTTC

j_call: TRBJ2-7
clone_size: -
v_call: TRBV28
d_call: -
cdr3_aa: CASSLSPSSYEQYF
cdr3_nt: TGTGCCAGCAGTTTATCCCCCTCCTCCTACGAGCAGTACTTC

j_call: TRBJ1-6
clone_size: -
v_call: TRBV7-2
d_call: TRBD1
cdr3_aa: CASSRQGAVSSPLHF
cdr3_nt: TGTGCCAGCAGCCGTCAGGGGGCGGTTTCTTCACCCCTCCACTTT

j_call: TRBJ1-2
clone_size: -
v_call: TRBV28
d_call: -
cdr3_aa: CASRAGVQGYTF
cdr3_nt: TGTGCCAGCAGGGCGGGGGTACAAGGCTACACCTTC

j_call: TRBJ2-7
clone_size: -
v_call: TRBV20-1
d_call: TRBD2
cdr3_aa: CSALDSGSSYEQYF
cdr3_nt: TGCAGTGCCCTTGACAGCGGGAGCTCCTACGAGCAGTACTTC

j_call: TRBJ2-7
clone_size: few
v_call: TRBV25-1
d_call: -
cdr3_aa: CASSGRTVGYEQYF
cdr3_nt: TGTGCCAGCAGTGGACGGACGGTGGGCTACGAGCAGTACTTC

j_call: TRBJ1-6
clone_size: -
v_call: TRBV18
d_call: -
cdr3_aa: CASSPRSQLSPLHF
cdr3_nt: TGTGCCAGCTCACCAAGGAGCCAACTGTCACCCCTCCACTTT

j_call: TRBJ2-5
clone_size: few
v_call: TRBV7-2
d_call: -
cdr3_aa: CASSFRNFRYQETQYF
cdr3_nt: TGTGCCAGCAGCTTTAGGAACTTCAGGTACCAAGAGACCCAGTACTTC